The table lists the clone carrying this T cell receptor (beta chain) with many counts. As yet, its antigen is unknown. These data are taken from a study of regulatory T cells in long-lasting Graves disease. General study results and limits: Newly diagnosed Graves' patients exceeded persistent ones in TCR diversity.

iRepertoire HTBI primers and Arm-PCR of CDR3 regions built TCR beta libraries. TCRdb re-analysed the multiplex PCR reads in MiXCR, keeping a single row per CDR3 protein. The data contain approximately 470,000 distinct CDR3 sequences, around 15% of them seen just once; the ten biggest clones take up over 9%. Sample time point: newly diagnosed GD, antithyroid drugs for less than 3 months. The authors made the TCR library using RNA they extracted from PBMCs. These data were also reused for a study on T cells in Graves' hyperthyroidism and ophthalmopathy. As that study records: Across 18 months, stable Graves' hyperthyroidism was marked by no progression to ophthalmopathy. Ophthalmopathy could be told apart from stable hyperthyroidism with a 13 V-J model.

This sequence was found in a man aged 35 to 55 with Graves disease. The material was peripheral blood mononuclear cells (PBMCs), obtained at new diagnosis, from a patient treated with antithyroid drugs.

This CDR3 reads CASSFDGRTDTQYF. The DNA of the CDR3 is TGTGCCAGCAGTTTCGACGGGAGGACAGATACGCAGTATTTT. The chain joins TRBV27 to TRBJ2-3; TRBD2 agrees at 7 bases. Trimming cost V 3 bases and J 3 bases; bases outside gene matches: 3. CDR3 length equals 14 residues. CDR1 is MNHEY and CDR2 is SMNVEV in the germline V gene (reference sequence).